These T cell receptor beta chains were read from a single sample in a study of OX40 agonist ivuxolimab in advanced cancers. Using immunoSEQ multiplex PCR, the repertoire was profiled, and TCRdb retains in-frame clones only, with some absent. The sample has about 41,000 clones; more than 70% are singletons. This specimen consisted of CD4+ or CD8+ T cells sorted from blood, obtained in a trial of the OX40 agonist ivuxolimab. Receptors were obtained from an adult with an advanced solid tumor such as melanoma, head and neck, liver or kidney cancer. Both conserved end residues are part of each CDR3. The order of the fields is J gene, CDR3 length, clone size, D gene, V gene, CDR3 DNA, CDR3 protein. The D gene is left open where the match is weak. Size tells how often a clone was seen (once, few, many) or the class of an expanded clone, and some rows leave it out.

TRBJ1-1,12,.,TRBD1,TRBV28,TGTGCCAGCAGTGCAGGGGGCACTGAAGCTTTCTTT,CASSAGGTEAFF
TRBJ2-7,17,once,TRBD2,TRBV6-1,TGTGCCAGCAGTGGACTAGCGGCACAATGGTTCGTCTACGAGCAGTACTTC,CASSGLAAQWFVYEQYF
TRBJ2-7,18,.,TRBD2,TRBV30,TGTGCCTGGAGTGTACGGAGGACTAGCGGGAGACTGTCCCCCGAGCAGTACTTC,CAWSVRRTSGRLSPEQYF
TRBJ2-5,16,.,.,TRBV28,TGTGCCAGCAGTCCCGCTTCGGCCCAGGGGCGAGAGACCCAGTACTTC,CASSPASAQGRETQYF
TRBJ1-1,11,.,.,TRBV7-3,TGTGCCAGCAGCTCCGGATCGGAGGCTTTCTTT,CASSSGSEAFF
TRBJ1-5,16,.,.,TRBV6-1,TGTGCCAGCAGTGAAGCGTGGCAGGGGCGAAATCAGCCCCAGCATTTT,CASSEAWQGRNQPQHF
TRBJ2-7,15,few,.,TRBV5-1,TGCGCCAGCAGCTTGGTGCCGGGCGGGTTTTACGAGCAGTACTTC,CASSLVPGGFYEQYF
TRBJ2-1,15,.,TRBD2,TRBV18,TGTGCCAGCTCACCGGCCGGGACTAGCAACAATGAGCAGTTCTTC,CASSPAGTSNNEQFF
TRBJ2-7,11,.,.,TRBV28,TGTGCCAGCAGCAGGGGCTACGAGCAGTACTTC,CASSRGYEQYF
TRBJ2-3,16,few,.,TRBV28,TGTGCCAGCAGGCGGGCAGGGGTGGGGAGCACAGATACGCAGTATTTT,CASRRAGVGSTDTQYF
TRBJ1-4,14,.,.,TRBV7-9,TGTGCCAGCAGGTTGTTAGGGGATTCTGAAAAACTGTTTTTT,CASRLLGDSEKLFF
TRBJ2-3,16,.,.,TRBV28,TGTGCCAGCAGTTCTTATGGGCGTGGCTTCACAGATACGCAGTATTTT,CASSSYGRGFTDTQYF
TRBJ1-2,14,.,TRBD1,TRBV7-8,TGTGCCAGCAGCTCAAGGAAGGGGGCCTATGGCTACACCTTC,CASSSRKGAYGYTF
TRBJ2-7,13,.,.,TRBV2,TGTGCCAGCAGTTTGTCAGCAGGGTTCGAGCAGTACTTC,CASSLSAGFEQYF
TRBJ2-3,15,.,TRBD1,TRBV7-9,TGTGCCAGCAGCCAAGAGGGGGCGAGGAGGAATACGCAGTATTTT,CASSQEGARRNTQYF
TRBJ1-5,16,.,.,TRBV25-1,TGTGCCAGCAGTGAATATAGGGGGATCCAGTCTCAGCCCCAGCATTTT,CASSEYRGIQSQPQHF
TRBJ2-4,17,once,.,TRBV7-9,TGTGCCAGCAGCCATAAGTCCGGAAGTTTAGCCAAAAACATTCAGTACTTC,CASSHKSGSLAKNIQYF
TRBJ2-7,14,once,.,TRBV5-8,TGTGCCAGCAGCTTGACAGTTACCTCCTACGAGCAGTACTTC,CASSLTVTSYEQYF
TRBJ2-3,16,.,TRBD2,TRBV11-3,TGTGCCAGCAGCTTAGGGGGGAGCGGGACGACAGATACGCAGTATTTT,CASSLGGSGTTDTQYF
TRBJ2-1,16,once,TRBD1,TRBV19,TGTGCCAGTAGTATACTTCCGGGACAGGGATCCAATGAGCAGTTCTTC,CASSILPGQGSNEQFF
TRBJ2-4,20,.,.,TRBV11-3,TGTGCCAGCAGCTTAGATAGGGGACAGGGGACTAGCGATACCAAAAACATTCAGTACTTC,CASSLDRGQGTSDTKNIQYF
TRBJ1-2,13,.,.,TRBV7-2,TGTGCCAGCAGCCAGGGGCGGGATCGCGGCTACACCTTC,CASSQGRDRGYTF
TRBJ1-1,15,.,TRBD1,TRBV2,TGTGCCAGCAGTGTCCGGGACAGGACGAACACTGAAGCTTTCTTT,CASSVRDRTNTEAFF
TRBJ2-5,14,once,.,TRBV18,TGTGCCAGCTCACTCAGGGAGTTCCAAGAGACCCAGTACTTC,CASSLREFQETQYF
TRBJ2-7,19,.,.,TRBV28,TGTGCCACCCTAGGCGGGGGGACAGGGAGCCTTGGGGGTATATACGAGCAGTACTTC,CATLGGGTGSLGGIYEQYF